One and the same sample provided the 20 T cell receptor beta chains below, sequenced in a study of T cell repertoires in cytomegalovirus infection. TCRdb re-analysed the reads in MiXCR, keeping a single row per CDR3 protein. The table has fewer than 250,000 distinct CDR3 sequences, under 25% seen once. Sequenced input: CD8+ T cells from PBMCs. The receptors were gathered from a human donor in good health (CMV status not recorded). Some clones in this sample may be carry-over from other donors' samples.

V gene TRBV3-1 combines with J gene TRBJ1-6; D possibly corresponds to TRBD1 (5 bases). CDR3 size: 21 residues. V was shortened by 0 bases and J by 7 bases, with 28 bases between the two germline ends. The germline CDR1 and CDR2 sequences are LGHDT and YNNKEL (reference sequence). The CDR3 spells CASSQDYPPGRALAENSPLHF. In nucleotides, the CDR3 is TGTGCCAGCAGCCAAGATTATCCCCCCGGCAGGGCCCTGGCGGAGAATTCACCCCTCCACTTT.

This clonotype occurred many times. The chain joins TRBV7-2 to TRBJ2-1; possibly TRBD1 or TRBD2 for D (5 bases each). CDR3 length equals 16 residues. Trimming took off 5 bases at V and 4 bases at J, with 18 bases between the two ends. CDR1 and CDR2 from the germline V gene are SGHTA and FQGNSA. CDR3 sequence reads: CASSPVVRGRYNEQFF. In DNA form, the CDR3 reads TGTGCCAGCAGCCCGGTCGTGAGGGGCAGGTACAATGAGCAGTTCTTC.

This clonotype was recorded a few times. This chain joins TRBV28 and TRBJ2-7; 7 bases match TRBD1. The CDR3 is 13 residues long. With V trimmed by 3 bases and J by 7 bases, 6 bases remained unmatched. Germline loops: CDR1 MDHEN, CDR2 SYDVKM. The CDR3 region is CASSLTGLSEQYF. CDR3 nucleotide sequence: TGTGCCAGCAGTTTGACAGGGCTGTCGGAGCAGTACTTC.

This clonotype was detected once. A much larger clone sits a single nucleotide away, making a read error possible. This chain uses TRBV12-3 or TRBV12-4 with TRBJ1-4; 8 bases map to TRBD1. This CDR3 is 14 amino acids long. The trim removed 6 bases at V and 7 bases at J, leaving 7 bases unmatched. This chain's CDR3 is CASSHDRGREKLFF. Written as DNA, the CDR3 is TGTGCCAGCAGCCACGACAGGGGTCGTGAAAAACTGTTTTTT.

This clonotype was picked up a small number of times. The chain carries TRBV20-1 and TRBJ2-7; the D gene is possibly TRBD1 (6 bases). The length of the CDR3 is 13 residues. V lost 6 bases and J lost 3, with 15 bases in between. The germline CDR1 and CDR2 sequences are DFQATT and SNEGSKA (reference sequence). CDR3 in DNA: TGCAGTGCCACGGACAGACCCAACTACGAGCAGTACTTC. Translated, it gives CSATDRPNYEQYF.

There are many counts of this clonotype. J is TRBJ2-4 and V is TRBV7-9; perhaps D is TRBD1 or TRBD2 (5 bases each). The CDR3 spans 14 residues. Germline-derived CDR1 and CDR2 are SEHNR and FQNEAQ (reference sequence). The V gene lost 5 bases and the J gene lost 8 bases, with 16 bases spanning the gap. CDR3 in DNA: TGTGCCAGCAGCGGGGGACCCCCTTTGGACATTCAGTACTTC. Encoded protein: CASSGGPPLDIQYF.

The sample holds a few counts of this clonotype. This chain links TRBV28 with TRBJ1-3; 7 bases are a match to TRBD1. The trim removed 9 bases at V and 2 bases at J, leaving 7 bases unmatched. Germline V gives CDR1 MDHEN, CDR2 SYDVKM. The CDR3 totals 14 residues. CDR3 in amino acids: CASRDRTPGNTIYF. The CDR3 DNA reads TGTGCCAGTAGGGACAGAACACCTGGAAACACCATATATTTT.

Here the CDR3 DNA reads TGTGCCAGCAGCCCGCTGGAATCTGGGAGGAATGAAAAACTGTTTTTT. Translating it yields CASSPLESGRNEKLFF. The gene calls are TRBV7-4 and TRBJ1-4; the D is unclear. Germline V lookup: CDR1 SGHVT, CDR2 SQSDAQ. The V end was cut by 5 bases, the J end by 5 bases, with 18 bases between. The CDR3 length is 16 residues.

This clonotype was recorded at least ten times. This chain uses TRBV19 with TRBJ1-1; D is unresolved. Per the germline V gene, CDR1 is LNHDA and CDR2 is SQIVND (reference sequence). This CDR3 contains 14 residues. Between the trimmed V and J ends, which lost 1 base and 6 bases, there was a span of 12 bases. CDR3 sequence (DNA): TGTGCCAGTAGTATAGTACCGGATTTCGCTGAAGCTTTCTTT. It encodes CASSIVPDFAEAFF.

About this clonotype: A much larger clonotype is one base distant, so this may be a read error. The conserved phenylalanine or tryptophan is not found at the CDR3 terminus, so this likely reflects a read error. CDR3 residues: CSAHPGGNNQPQHY. The DNA of the CDR3 is TGCAGTGCCCACCCAGGGGGCAACAATCAGCCCCAGCATTAT. V usage is TRBV20-1 and J usage is TRBJ1-5, with 8 bases identical to TRBD1. Germline V CDR1 and CDR2: DFQATT, SNEGSKA (reference sequence). CDR3 length equals 14 residues. V was pared by 6 bases and J by 3 bases, with 7 bases of the junction left unmatched.

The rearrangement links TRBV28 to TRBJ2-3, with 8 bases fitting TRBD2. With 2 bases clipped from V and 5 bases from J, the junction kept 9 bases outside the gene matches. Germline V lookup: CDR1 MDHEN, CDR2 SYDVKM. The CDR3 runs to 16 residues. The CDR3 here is CASSLPTERGLDTQYF. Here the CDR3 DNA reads TGTGCCAGCAGTTTACCAACCGAGCGGGGGTTAGATACGCAGTATTTT.

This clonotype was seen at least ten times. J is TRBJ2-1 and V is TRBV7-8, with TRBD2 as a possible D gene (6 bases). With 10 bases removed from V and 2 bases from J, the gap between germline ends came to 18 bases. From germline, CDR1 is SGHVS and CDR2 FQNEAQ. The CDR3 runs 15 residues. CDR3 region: CATPGTGDAYNEQFF. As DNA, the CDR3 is TGTGCCACCCCTGGCACGGGGGATGCCTACAATGAGCAGTTCTTC.

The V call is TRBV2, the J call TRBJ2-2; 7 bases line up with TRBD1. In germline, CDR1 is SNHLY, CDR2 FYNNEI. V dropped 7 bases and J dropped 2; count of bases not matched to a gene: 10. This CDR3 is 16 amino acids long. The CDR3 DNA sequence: TGTGCCAGCACCCCCACCGGGACAGTAAACACCGGGGAGCTGTTTTTT. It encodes CASTPTGTVNTGELFF.

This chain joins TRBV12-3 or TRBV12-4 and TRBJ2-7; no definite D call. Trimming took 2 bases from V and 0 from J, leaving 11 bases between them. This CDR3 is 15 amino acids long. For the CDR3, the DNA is TGTGCCAGCAGTTTATATTCAGTTATCTCCTACGAGCAGTACTTC. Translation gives CASSLYSVISYEQYF.

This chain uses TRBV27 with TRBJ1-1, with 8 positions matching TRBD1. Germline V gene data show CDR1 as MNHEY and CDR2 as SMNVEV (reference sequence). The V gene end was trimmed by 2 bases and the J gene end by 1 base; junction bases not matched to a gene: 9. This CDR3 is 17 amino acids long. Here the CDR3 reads CASSLGGPDRENTEAFF. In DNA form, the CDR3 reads TGTGCCAGCAGTTTAGGGGGCCCGGACAGGGAGAACACTGAAGCTTTCTTT.

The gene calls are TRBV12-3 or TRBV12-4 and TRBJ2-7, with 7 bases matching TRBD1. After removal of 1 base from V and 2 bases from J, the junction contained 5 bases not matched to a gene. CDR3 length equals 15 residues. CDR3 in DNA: TGTGCCAGCAGTTTAGAGGGGGCTCTTCCCTACGAGCAGTACTTC. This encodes CASSLEGALPYEQYF.

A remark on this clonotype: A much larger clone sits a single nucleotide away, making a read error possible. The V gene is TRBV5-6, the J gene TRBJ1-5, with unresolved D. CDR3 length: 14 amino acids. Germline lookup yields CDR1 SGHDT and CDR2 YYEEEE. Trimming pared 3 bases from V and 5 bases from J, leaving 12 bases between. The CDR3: CASSSSVDYQPQHF. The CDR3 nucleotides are TGTGCCAGCAGCTCTTCAGTAGACTATCAGCCCCAGCATTTT.

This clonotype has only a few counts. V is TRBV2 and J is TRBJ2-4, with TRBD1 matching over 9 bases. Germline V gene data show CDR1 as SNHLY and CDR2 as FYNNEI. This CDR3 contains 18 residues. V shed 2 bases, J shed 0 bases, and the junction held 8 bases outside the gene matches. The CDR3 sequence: CASSERWTGEGAKNIQYF. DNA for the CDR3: TGTGCCAGCAGTGAAAGGTGGACAGGGGAGGGAGCCAAAAACATTCAGTACTTC.

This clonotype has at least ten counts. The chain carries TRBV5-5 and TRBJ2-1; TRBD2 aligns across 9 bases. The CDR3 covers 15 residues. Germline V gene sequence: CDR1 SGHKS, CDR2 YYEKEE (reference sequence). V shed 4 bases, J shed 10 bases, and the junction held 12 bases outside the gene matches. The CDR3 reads CASSAAGTSKEEQFF. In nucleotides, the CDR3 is TGTGCCAGCAGCGCCGCCGGGACTAGCAAGGAGGAGCAGTTCTTC.

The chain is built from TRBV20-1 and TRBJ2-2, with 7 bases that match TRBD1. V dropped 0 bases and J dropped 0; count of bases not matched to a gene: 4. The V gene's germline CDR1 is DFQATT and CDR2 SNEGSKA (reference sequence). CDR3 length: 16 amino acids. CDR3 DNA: TGCAGTGCTAGAGACGACAGGGCCGCGAACACCGGGGAGCTGTTTTTT. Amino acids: CSARDDRAANTGELFF.